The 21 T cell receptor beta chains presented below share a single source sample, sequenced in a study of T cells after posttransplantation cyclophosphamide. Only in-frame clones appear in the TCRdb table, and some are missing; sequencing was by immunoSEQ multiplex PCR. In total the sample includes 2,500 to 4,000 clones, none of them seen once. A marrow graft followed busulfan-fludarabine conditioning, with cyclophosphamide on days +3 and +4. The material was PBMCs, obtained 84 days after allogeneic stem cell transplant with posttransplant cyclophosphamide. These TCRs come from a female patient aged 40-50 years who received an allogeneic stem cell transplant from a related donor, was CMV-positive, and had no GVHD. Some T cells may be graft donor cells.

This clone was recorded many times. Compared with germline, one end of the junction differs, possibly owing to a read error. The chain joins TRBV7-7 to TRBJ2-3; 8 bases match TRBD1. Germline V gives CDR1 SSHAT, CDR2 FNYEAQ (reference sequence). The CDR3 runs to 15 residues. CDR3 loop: CASSSGTGKSDTQYF. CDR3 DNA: TGTGCTAGCAGCTCCGGGACAGGCAAGTCAGATACGCAGTATTTT.

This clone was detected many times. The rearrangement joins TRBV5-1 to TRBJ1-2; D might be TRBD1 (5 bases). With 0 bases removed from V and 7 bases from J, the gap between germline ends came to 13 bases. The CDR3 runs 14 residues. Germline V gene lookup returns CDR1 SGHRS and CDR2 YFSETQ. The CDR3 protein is CASSLERGMSGYTF. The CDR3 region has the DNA TGCGCCAGCAGCTTGGAAAGGGGAATGAGTGGCTACACCTTC.

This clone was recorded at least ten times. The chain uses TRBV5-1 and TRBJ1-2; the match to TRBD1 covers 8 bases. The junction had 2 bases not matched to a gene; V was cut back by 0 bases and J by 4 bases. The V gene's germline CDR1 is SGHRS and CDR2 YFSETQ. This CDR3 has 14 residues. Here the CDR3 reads CASSLGTGTYGYTF. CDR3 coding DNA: TGCGCCAGCAGCTTGGGGACAGGGACCTATGGCTACACCTTC.

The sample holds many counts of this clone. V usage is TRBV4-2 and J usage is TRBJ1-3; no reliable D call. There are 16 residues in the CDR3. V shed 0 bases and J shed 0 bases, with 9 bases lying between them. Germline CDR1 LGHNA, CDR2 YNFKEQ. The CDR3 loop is CASSQDLTASGNTIYF. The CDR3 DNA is TGTGCCAGCAGCCAAGATCTCACAGCCTCTGGAAACACCATATATTTT.

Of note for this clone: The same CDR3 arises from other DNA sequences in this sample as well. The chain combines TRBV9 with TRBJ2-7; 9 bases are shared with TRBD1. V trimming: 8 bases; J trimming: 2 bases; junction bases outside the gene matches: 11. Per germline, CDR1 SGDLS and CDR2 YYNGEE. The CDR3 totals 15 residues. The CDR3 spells CASFIGQGTAYEQYF. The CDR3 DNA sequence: TGTGCCAGTTTCATCGGACAGGGGACGGCCTACGAGCAGTACTTC. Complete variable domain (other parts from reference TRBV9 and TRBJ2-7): DSGVTQTPKHLITATGQRVTLRCSPRSGDLSVYWYQQSLDQGLQFLIQYYNGEERAKGNILERFSAQQFPDLHSELNLSSLELGDSALYFCASFIGQGTAYEQYFGPGTRLTVT.

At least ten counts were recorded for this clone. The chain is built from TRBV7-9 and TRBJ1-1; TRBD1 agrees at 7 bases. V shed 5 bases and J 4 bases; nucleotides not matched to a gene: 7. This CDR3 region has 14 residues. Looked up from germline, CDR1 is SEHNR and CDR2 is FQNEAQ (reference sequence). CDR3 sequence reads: CASSPPTGFTEAFF. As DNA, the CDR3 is TGTGCCAGCAGCCCGCCGACAGGGTTCACTGAAGCTTTCTTT.

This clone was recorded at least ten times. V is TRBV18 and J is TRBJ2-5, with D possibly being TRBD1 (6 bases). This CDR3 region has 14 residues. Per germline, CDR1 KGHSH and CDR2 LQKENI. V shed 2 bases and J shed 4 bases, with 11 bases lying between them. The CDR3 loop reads CASSPSGGGETQYF. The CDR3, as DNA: TGTGCCAGCTCACCAAGTGGGGGCGGAGAGACCCAGTACTTC.

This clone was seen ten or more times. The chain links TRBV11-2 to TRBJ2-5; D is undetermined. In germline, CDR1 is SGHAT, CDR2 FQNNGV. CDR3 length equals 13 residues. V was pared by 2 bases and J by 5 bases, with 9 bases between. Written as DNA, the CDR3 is TGTGCCAGCAGCTTATGGGCTGCGGAGACCCAGTACTTC. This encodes CASSLWAAETQYF.

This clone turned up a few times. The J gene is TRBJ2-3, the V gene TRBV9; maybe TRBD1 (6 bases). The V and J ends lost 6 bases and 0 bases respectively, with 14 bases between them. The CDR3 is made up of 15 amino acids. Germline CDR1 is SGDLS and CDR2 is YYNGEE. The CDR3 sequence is CASTPGGSSTDTQYF. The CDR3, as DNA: TGTGCCAGCACCCCTGGGGGCTCTAGCACAGATACGCAGTATTTT.

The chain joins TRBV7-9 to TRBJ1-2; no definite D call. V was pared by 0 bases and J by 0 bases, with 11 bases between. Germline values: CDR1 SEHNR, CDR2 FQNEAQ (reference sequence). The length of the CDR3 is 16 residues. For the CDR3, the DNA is TGTGCCAGCAGCTTAGCGCAGGCACTAGCTAACTATGGCTACACCTTC. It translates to CASSLAQALANYGYTF.

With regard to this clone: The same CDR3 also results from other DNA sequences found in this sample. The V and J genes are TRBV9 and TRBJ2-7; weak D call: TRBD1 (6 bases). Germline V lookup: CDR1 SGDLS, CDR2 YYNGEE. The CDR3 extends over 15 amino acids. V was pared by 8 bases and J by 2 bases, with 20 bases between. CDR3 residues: CASCIGQGTAYEQYF. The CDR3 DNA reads TGTGCCAGTTGCATCGGGCAGGGGACGGCCTACGAGCAGTACTTC.

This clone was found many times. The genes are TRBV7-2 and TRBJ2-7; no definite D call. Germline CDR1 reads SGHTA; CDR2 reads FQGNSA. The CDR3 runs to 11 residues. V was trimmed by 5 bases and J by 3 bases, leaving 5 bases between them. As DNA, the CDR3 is TGTGCCAGCAGCCCAAACTACGAGCAGTACTTC. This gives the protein CASSPNYEQYF.

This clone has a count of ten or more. CDR3 protein: CASSLPPPQDTDTQYF. The CDR3, as DNA: TGTGCCAGCAGCTTGCCGCCGCCCCAGGACACAGATACGCAGTATTTT. V and J are TRBV5-6 and TRBJ2-3; D unresolved. Germline CDR1 is SGHDT and CDR2 is YYEEEE. Between the trimmed V and J ends, which lost 1 base and 2 bases, there was a span of 14 bases. This CDR3 comprises 16 residues.

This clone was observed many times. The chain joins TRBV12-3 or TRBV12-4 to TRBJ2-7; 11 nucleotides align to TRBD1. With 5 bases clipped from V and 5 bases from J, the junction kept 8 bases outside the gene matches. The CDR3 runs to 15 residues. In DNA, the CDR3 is TGTGCCAGCAGTCTCGGACAGGGGGCTTTGGACGAGCAGTACTTC. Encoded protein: CASSLGQGALDEQYF.

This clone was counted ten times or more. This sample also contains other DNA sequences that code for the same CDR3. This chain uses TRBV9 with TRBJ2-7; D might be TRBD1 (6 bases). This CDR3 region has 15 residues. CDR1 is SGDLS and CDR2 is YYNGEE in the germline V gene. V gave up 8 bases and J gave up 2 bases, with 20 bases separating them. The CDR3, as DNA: TGTGCCAGTAGCTTCAAGCAGGGGACGGCCTACGAGCAGTACTTC. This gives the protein CASSFKQGTAYEQYF. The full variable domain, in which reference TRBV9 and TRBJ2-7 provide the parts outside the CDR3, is DSGVTQTPKHLITATGQRVTLRCSPRSGDLSVYWYQQSLDQGLQFLIQYYNGEERAKGNILERFSAQQFPDLHSELNLSSLELGDSALYFCASSFKQGTAYEQYFGPGTRLTVT.

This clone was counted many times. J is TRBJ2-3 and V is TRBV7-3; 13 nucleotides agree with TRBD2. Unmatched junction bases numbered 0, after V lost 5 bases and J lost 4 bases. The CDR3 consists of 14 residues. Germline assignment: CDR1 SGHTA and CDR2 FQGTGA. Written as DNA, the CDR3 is TGTGCCAGCAGCACTAGCGGGGGGGCAGATACGCAGTATTTT. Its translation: CASSTSGGADTQYF. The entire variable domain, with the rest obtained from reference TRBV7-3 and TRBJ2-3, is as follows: GAGVSQTPSNKVTEKGKYVELRCDPISGHTALYWYRQSLGQGPEFLIYFQGTGAADDSGLPNDRFFAVRPEGSVSTLKIQRTERGDSAVYLCASSTSGGADTQYFGPGTRLTVL.

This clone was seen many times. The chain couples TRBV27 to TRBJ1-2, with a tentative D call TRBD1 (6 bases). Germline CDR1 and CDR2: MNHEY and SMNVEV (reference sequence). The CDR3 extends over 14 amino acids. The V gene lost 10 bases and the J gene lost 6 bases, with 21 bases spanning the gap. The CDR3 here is CATGTGTSGDGYTF. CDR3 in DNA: TGTGCCACCGGAACAGGGACCTCAGGGGATGGCTACACCTTC.

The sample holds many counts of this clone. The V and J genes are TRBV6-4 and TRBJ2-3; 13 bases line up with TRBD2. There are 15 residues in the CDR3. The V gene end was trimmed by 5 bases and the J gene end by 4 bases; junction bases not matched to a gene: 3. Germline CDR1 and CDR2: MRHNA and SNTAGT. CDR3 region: CASSRTSGGPDTQYF. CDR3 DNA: TGTGCCAGCAGTAGGACTAGCGGGGGACCAGATACGCAGTATTTT.

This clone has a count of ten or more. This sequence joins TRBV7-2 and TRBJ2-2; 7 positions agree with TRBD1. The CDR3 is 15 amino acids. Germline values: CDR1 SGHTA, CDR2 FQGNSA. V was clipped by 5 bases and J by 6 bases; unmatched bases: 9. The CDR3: CASSADRAFAGELFF. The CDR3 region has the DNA TGTGCCAGCAGCGCCGACAGGGCGTTCGCCGGGGAGCTGTTTTTT.

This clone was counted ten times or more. The CDR3 loop is CASSVSVQETQYF. In DNA form, the CDR3 reads TGTGCCAGCAGTGTCTCGGTCCAAGAGACCCAGTACTTC. This chain connects TRBV6-5 to TRBJ2-5, with D unclear. Germline lookup yields CDR1 MNHEY and CDR2 SVGAGI. V lost 5 bases, J lost 1 base, and 8 bases lay in between. The CDR3 extends over 13 amino acids.

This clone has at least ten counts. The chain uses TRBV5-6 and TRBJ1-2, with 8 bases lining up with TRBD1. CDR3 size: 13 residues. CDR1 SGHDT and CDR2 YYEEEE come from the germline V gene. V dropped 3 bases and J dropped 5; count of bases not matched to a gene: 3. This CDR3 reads CASSSGQEYGYTF. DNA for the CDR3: TGTGCCAGCAGCTCGGGACAGGAGTATGGCTACACCTTC. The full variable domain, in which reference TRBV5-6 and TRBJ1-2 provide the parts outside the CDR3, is DAGVTQSPTHLIKTRGQQVTLRCSPKSGHDTVSWYQQALGQGPQFIFQYYEEEERQRGNFPDRFSGHQFPNYSSELNVNALLLGDSALYLCASSSGQEYGYTFGSGTRLTVV.